The 12 T cell receptor beta chains in this list originate from one sample, sequenced in a study of blood T cell repertoires in COVID-19. Method: immunoSEQ multiplex PCR; TCRdb's copy keeps in-frame clones and lacks some. The sample records roughly 670,000 clones, approximately 90% being singletons. The sample comprised peripheral blood. Receptors were obtained from a woman aged 18-35 years with acute or convalescent COVID-19.

CDR3 DNA sequence: TGTGCCAGCAGTTTGACAGGAATTGCGATGGGGCAAGAGACCCAGTACTTC. This translates into CASSLTGIAMGQETQYF. The V and J genes are TRBV27 and TRBJ2-5; TRBD1 is a possible D gene (6 bases). Trimming left V 3 bases short and J 2 bases short, with 19 bases between. The CDR3 has 17 residues. Germline assignment: CDR1 MNHEY and CDR2 SMNVEV (reference sequence).

The rearrangement uses TRBV30 and TRBJ1-4; D unclear. Trimming cost V 5 bases and J 6 bases, with 13 bases left between them. CDR3 size: 13 residues. The germline gives CDR1 GTSNPN, CDR2 SVGIG (reference sequence). CDR3 in amino acids: CAWSSGGHEKLFF. DNA for the CDR3: TGTGCCTGGTCGTCAGGAGGACATGAAAAACTGTTTTTT.

The V and J genes are TRBV4-3 and TRBJ1-2; D uncertain. This CDR3 spans 15 amino acids. Between the trimmed V and J ends, which lost 6 bases and 3 bases, there was a span of 17 bases. The V gene's germline CDR1 is LGHNA and CDR2 YSLEER. The CDR3 is CASSPSPTTYYGYTF. In DNA form, the CDR3 reads TGCGCCAGCAGTCCCTCCCCGACAACCTACTATGGCTACACCTTC.

V and J are TRBV4-2 and TRBJ2-5; 7 bases line up with TRBD2. V lost 1 base to trimming and J lost 4 bases; unmatched junction nucleotides: 6. This CDR3 is 15 amino acids long. Germline lookup yields CDR1 LGHNA and CDR2 YNFKEQ. The chain's CDR3 is CASSQVTGGRETQYF. In DNA, the CDR3 is TGTGCCAGCAGCCAAGTCACGGGGGGACGAGAGACCCAGTACTTC.

The chain carries TRBV5-1 and TRBJ1-2; no reliable D call. The CDR3 has 17 residues. Germline values: CDR1 SGHRS, CDR2 YFSETQ. V was shortened by 1 base and J by 0 bases, with 16 bases between the two germline ends. The CDR3 DNA is TGCGCCAGCAGCTTGTCCTCGACGGGGAGGGCTAACTATGGCTACACCTTC. This sequence encodes CASSLSSTGRANYGYTF.

This clone has ten or more counts. The chain employs TRBV2 and TRBJ1-6; D ambiguous. Germline CDR1 reads SNHLY; CDR2 reads FYNNEI. V was clipped by 11 bases and J by 9 bases, with 17 bases between them. This CDR3 comprises 13 residues. DNA for the CDR3: TGTGCCGGGCAAACGGGGTATGGTTCACCCCTCCACTTT. Its translation: CAGQTGYGSPLHF.

A note on this clone: Other nucleotide sequences in the sample specify the same CDR3. This chain connects TRBV5-6 to TRBJ1-2; D is uncertain. V was shortened by 0 bases and J by 7 bases, with 7 bases between the two germline ends. Germline V gives CDR1 SGHDT, CDR2 YYEEEE. This CDR3 contains 12 residues. The CDR3 region has the DNA TGTGCCAGCAGCTTGGAGCGGGGTGGCTACACCTTC. It is translated as CASSLERGGYTF.

This chain links TRBV5-1 with TRBJ1-3, with no clear D. The CDR3 sequence is 16 residues long. V shed 0 bases and J shed 0 bases, with 10 bases lying between them. From germline, CDR1 is SGHRS and CDR2 YFSETQ. The CDR3 coding sequence is TGCGCCAGCAGCTTGGCCGCCAGAAACTCTGGAAACACCATATATTTT. Its translation: CASSLAARNSGNTIYF.

This clone was recorded only once. The J gene is TRBJ1-3, the V gene TRBV6-6, with TRBD1 identical over 9 bases. Losses at the gene ends were 3 bases for V and 6 bases for J; bases not matched to a gene: 9. Germline lookup yields CDR1 MNHNY and CDR2 SVGAGI (reference sequence). This CDR3 is built from 16 residues. DNA of the CDR3: TGTGCCAGCAGTTATGCCCCGGGACAGGGAGTAAACACCATATATTTT. Translation: CASSYAPGQGVNTIYF.

The chain employs TRBV4-1 and TRBJ2-7; TRBD1 might be the D (5 bases). Trimming pared 3 bases from V and 2 bases from J, leaving 14 bases between. CDR3 length equals 15 residues. Germline V gene data show CDR1 as MGHRA and CDR2 as YSYEKL. The CDR3 DNA reads TGCGCCAGCAGCCACCTCACTGACAGTCCCTACGAGCAGTACTTC. Its translation is CASSHLTDSPYEQYF.

A remark on this clone: This same CDR3 is encoded by further DNA sequences in the sample. This chain connects TRBV5-1 to TRBJ1-2, with D unresolved. V lost 0 bases to trimming and J lost 2 bases, with 5 bases between them. Germline CDR1 SGHRS, CDR2 YFSETQ. This CDR3 has 13 residues. CDR3 DNA: TGCGCCAGCAGCTTGGCCGAGAACTATGGCTACACCTTC. It yields the protein CASSLAENYGYTF.

The chain couples TRBV4-2 to TRBJ2-2; TRBD2 is a possible D gene (5 bases). V was trimmed by 0 bases and J by 4 bases, leaving 18 bases between them. CDR3 length: 18 amino acids. CDR1 is LGHNA and CDR2 is YNFKEQ in the germline V gene. CDR3 residues: CASSQEWSGLYGTGELFF. CDR3 DNA: TGTGCCAGCAGCCAAGAATGGAGTGGACTCTATGGCACCGGGGAGCTGTTTTTT.